This section outlines one T cell receptor beta chain sequence together with its context. The same CDR3 also results from other DNA sequences found in this sample. As processed by the authors: The assay estimated nucleated cells by amplifying reference gene primers. Libraries were prepared by immunoSEQ multiplex PCR; TCRdb keeps only in-frame clonotypes and omits some of them. Clone size and the V and J calls come from that table; the DNA yielded D and trimming. The sample has hundreds of thousands of clones, around 85% seen once. The CDR3 has 12 amino acids. Germline lookup yields CDR1 SGHRS and CDR2 YFSETQ. Trimming took off 0 bases at V and 4 bases at J, with 4 bases between the two ends. The sample is drawn from a study of blood T cell repertoires in COVID-19.

This receptor was taken from a woman between 50 and 59 years old who had recovered from COVID-19. V is TRBV5-1 and J is TRBJ1-2; D gene uncertain. The specimen sequenced was PBMCs or T cells enriched from blood (not recorded which). The CDR3 nucleotides are TGCGCCAGCAGCTTGGACAGCTATGGCTACACCTTC. Translation gives CASSLDSYGYTF. Complete variable domain (other parts from reference TRBV5-1 and TRBJ1-2): KAGVTQTPRYLIKTRGQQVTLSCSPISGHRSVSWYQQTPGQGLQFLFEYFSETQRNKGNFPGRFSGRQFSNSRSEMNVSTLELGDSALYLCASSLDSYGYTFGSGTRLTVV.